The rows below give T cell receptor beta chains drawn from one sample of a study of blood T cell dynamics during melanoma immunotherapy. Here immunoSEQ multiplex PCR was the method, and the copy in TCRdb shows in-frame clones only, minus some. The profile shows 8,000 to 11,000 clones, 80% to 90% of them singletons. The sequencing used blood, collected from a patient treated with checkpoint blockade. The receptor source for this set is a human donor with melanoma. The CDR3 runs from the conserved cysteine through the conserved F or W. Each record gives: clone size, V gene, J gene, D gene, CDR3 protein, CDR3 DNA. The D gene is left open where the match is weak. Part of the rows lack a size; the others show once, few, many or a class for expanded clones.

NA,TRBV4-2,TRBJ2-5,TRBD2,CASSNLGGGRGETQYF,TGTGCCAGCAGCAACCTGGGGGGAGGGCGGGGAGAGACCCAGTACTTC
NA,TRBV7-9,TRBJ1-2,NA,CASSLEGLMLRGGYTF,TGTGCCAGCAGCTTAGAGGGACTGATGTTAAGAGGTGGCTACACCTTC
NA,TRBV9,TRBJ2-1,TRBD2,CASSVVGSGHIYNEQFF,TGTGCCAGCAGCGTAGTAGGTAGCGGGCATATTTACAATGAGCAGTTCTTC
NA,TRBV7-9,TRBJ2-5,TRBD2,CASSPPRGSGSGLKETQYF,TGTGCCAGCAGCCCGCCCCGGGGTAGCGGGAGCGGATTAAAGGAGACCCAGTACTTC
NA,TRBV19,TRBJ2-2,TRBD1,CASRPGQGGTGELFF,TGTGCCAGTAGACCGGGACAGGGAGGCACCGGGGAGCTGTTTTTT
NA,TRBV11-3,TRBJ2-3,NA,CASSPLGASTDTQYF,TGTGCCAGCAGCCCGCTGGGTGCGAGCACAGATACGCAGTATTTT
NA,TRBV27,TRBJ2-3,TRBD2,CASSSGAGVQDTQYF,TGTGCCAGCAGTTCTGGGGCGGGAGTACAAGATACGCAGTATTTT
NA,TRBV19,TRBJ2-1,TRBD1,CASSTRTGGGNEQFF,TGTGCCAGTAGTACAAGGACAGGGGGCGGGAATGAGCAGTTCTTC
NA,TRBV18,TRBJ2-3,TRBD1,CASSRDRVTDTQYF,TGTGCCAGCTCCCGGGACAGGGTTACAGATACGCAGTATTTT
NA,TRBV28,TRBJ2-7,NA,CASSLSDAVRGEQYF,TGTGCCAGCAGCTTATCTGATGCAGTCCGGGGTGAGCAGTACTTC
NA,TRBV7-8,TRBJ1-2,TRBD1,CASSPAGRTGDGYTF,TGTGCCAGCAGCCCGGCCGGTCGGACAGGTGATGGCTACACCTTC
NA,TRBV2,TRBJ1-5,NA,CASRKQGISNQPQHF,TGTGCCAGCAGGAAACAGGGTATCAGCAATCAGCCCCAGCATTTT
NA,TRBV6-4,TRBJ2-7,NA,CAISESIIMGSSYEQYF,TGTGCCATCAGTGAGTCTATTATTATGGGTAGCTCCTACGAGCAGTACTTC
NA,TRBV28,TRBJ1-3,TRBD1,CATRGGNTIYF,TGTGCCACCAGGGGGGGAAACACCATATATTTT
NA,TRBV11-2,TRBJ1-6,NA,CASSLDGMTPLHF,TGTGCCAGCAGCTTAGATGGGATGACACCCCTCCACTTT
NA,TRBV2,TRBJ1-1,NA,CASNRGGDTEAFF,TGTGCCAGCAACCGGGGAGGGGACACTGAAGCTTTCTTT
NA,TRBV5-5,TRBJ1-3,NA,CASSLSGAGNTIYF,TGTGCCAGCAGCTTATCCGGCGCGGGAAACACCATATATTTT
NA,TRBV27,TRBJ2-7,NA,CASSLSYGYEQYF,TGTGCCAGCAGTTTATCGTACGGGTACGAGCAGTACTTC
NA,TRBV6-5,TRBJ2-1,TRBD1,CASSPTTGGVGESFF,TGTGCCAGCAGCCCGACGACAGGGGGCGTAGGTGAATCGTTCTTC
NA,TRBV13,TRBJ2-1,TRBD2,CASSLVSGTSDPFHNEQFF,TGTGCCAGCAGCTTAGTGTCCGGGACTAGCGATCCATTCCACAATGAGCAGTTCTTC
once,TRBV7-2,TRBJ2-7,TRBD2,CASSLGLAGAYEQYF,TGTGCCAGCAGCCTAGGACTAGCGGGAGCCTACGAGCAGTACTTC
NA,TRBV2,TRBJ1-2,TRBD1,CASTYRTGSANYGYTF,TGTGCCAGCACCTATCGGACAGGGTCAGCTAACTATGGCTACACCTTC
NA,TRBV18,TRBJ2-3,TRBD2,CASSPGGHRLAGDSPMQYF,TGTGCCAGCTCACCGGGGGGACACCGACTAGCGGGAGATTCCCCCATGCAGTATTTT
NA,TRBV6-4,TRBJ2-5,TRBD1,CASSPDRGETQYF,TGTGCCAGCAGCCCTGACAGGGGGGAGACCCAGTACTTC
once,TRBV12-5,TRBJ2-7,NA,CASGLGIAYEQYF,TGTGCTAGTGGTTTGGGTATTGCGTACGAGCAGTACTTC
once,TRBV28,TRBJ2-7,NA,CASSLRAGKYF,TGTGCCAGCAGTTTGAGGGCAGGAAAGTACTTC
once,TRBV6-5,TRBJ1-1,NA,CASSSRRGAFF,TGTGCCAGCAGTTCTCGACGGGGGGCTTTCTTT
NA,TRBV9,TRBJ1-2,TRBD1,CASSPRTGNYGYTF,TGTGCCAGCAGCCCCCGGACAGGGAACTATGGCTACACCTTC
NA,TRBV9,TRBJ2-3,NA,CASSVEESTDTQYF,TGTGCCAGCAGCGTAGAGGAAAGCACAGATACGCAGTATTTT
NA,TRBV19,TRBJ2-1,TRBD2,CASSIREGPRNEQFF,TGTGCCAGTAGTATTCGGGAGGGCCCGAGGAATGAGCAGTTCTTC
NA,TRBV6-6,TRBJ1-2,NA,CASTPGQNYGYTF,TGTGCCAGCACCCCCGGACAGAACTATGGCTACACCTTC
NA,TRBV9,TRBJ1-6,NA,CASSATGILNSPLHF,TGTGCCAGCAGCGCTACAGGGATCCTTAATTCACCCCTCCACTTT
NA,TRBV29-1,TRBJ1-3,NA,CSVTGASSGNTIYF,TGCAGCGTTACGGGGGCGAGCTCTGGAAACACCATATATTTT
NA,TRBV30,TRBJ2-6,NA,CAWNLGGGANVLTF,TGTGCCTGGAATCTGGGTGGTGGGGCCAACGTCCTGACTTTC
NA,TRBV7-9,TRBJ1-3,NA,CASSVRFVSRGISGNTIYF,TGTGCCAGCAGCGTAAGATTCGTAAGCAGGGGCATAAGTGGAAACACCATATATTTT
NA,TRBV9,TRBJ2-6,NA,CASSVGEGGANVLTF,TGTGCCAGCAGCGTTGGGGAAGGCGGGGCCAACGTCCTGACTTTC
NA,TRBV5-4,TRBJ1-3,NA,CASRDRGSGNTIYF,TGTGCCAGCAGAGACCGGGGCTCTGGAAACACCATATATTTT
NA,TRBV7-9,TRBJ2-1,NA,CASSAEGGSYNEQFF,TGTGCCAGCAGCGCTGAGGGGGGGTCCTACAATGAGCAGTTCTTC
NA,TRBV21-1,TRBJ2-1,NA,CASSECSTSSYNEQFF,TGTGCCAGCAGCGAATGTAGCACTAGCTCCTACAATGAGCAGTTCTTC
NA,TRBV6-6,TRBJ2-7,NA,CASSLLVGNEQYF,TGTGCCAGCAGTCTACTAGTGGGGAACGAGCAGTACTTC
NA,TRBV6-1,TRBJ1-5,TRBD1,CASSGDRGNQPQHF,TGTGCCAGCAGTGGGGACAGGGGAAATCAGCCCCAGCATTTT
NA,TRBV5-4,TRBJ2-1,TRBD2,CASSSRLAGNGHEQFF,TGTGCCAGCAGTTCTCGACTAGCGGGAAACGGTCATGAGCAGTTCTTC
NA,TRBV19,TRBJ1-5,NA,CASSFPGLTSNQPQHF,TGTGCCAGTAGTTTTCCGGGTCTGACTAGCAATCAGCCCCAGCATTTT
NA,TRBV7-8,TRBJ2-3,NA,CASSPLVEGTDTQYF,TGTGCCAGCAGCCCCCTAGTGGAGGGCACAGATACGCAGTATTTT
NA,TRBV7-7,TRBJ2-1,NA,CASRNLGGNEQFF,TGTGCCAGCCGGAACCTAGGCGGCAATGAGCAGTTCTTC
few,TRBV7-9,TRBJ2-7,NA,CASSLDSLRVEQYF,TGTGCCAGCAGCTTGGACAGCCTACGCGTGGAGCAGTACTTC
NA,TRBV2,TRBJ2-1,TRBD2,CASRKLREGRNEQFF,TGTGCCAGCAGAAAATTACGGGAGGGCCGGAATGAGCAGTTCTTC
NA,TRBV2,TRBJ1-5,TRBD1,CASDRDRGRDQPQHF,TGTGCCAGCGATCGGGACAGGGGAAGGGATCAGCCCCAGCATTTT